Shown below are 15 T cell receptor beta chains from a single sample sequenced in a study of T cell repertoires in cytomegalovirus infection. TCRdb redid the calling of the reads with MiXCR, one entry per CDR3 protein. The sample has around 530,000 distinct CDR3 sequences, more than 25% seen once. Sequencing was carried out using PBMCs. Every receptor here comes from a human donor in good health (CMV status not recorded). Some clones in this sample may be carry-over from other donors' samples.

Of note for this clonotype: This could be a read error, since a much larger clone is one nucleotide away. The V and J genes are TRBV7-8 and TRBJ1-2; D might be TRBD1 (5 bases). Trimming left V 5 bases short and J 8 bases short, with 18 bases between. The CDR3 is made up of 14 amino acids. Germline V gene sequence: CDR1 SGHVS, CDR2 FQNEAQ. CDR3 coding DNA: TGTGCCAGCAGCAGGGCAATTCGGGGGACGGGCTACACCTTC. It encodes CASSRAIRGTGYTF.

This clonotype was recorded a few times. The V gene is TRBV19, the J gene TRBJ2-3; no firm D call. The CDR3 runs to 18 residues. V lost 6 bases to trimming and J lost 0 bases, with 22 bases between them. Germline V gene data show CDR1 as LNHDA and CDR2 as SQIVND (reference sequence). CDR3 protein: CASRSTTLRAASTDTQYF. The CDR3 coding sequence is TGTGCCAGTAGATCAACAACTCTCCGGGCTGCTAGCACAGATACGCAGTATTTT.

This clonotype was observed a handful of times. This chain connects TRBV7-2 to TRBJ2-7, with D hard to call. The CDR3 has 13 residues. Germline V gene lookup returns CDR1 SGHTA and CDR2 FQGNSA. The ends were cut back, 1 base at V and 7 bases at J, with 11 bases in the middle. CDR3 DNA sequence: TGTGCCAGCAGCTTAGGTCTGCTACAGGAGCAGTACTTC. This codes for CASSLGLLQEQYF.

This clonotype showed up many times. This chain joins TRBV7-2 and TRBJ2-7; TRBD1 is a possible D gene (6 bases). Germline V gives CDR1 SGHTA, CDR2 FQGNSA. The CDR3 is 14 amino acids. Trimming stripped 1 base from V and 5 bases from J, with 12 bases between. The CDR3 here is CASSLESGDDEQYF. The CDR3 DNA is TGTGCCAGCAGCTTAGAGTCAGGGGACGACGAGCAGTACTTC. The whole variable domain, filled in from reference TRBV7-2 and TRBJ2-7, reads GAGVSQSPSNKVTEKGKDVELRCDPISGHTALYWYRQSLGQGLEFLIYFQGNSAPDKSGLPSDRFSAERTGGSVSTLTIQRTQQEDSAVYLCASSLESGDDEQYFGPGTRLTVT.

This clonotype was detected a few times. The chain employs TRBV7-2 and TRBJ2-5; the D gene is possibly TRBD1 (5 bases). From germline, CDR1 is SGHTA and CDR2 FQGNSA. Trimming pared 3 bases from V and 5 bases from J, leaving 16 bases between. The CDR3 runs to 15 residues. The CDR3 reads CASSFTPGNWETQYF. CDR3 bases: TGTGCCAGCAGCTTCACCCCAGGGAATTGGGAGACCCAGTACTTC.

This clonotype was counted between two and nine times. The chain employs TRBV4-3 and TRBJ2-3, with D unclear. Germline V gene sequence: CDR1 LGHNA, CDR2 YSLEER. The CDR3 is 16 residues long. The germline V and J ends were trimmed by 1 base and 7 bases, with 18 bases remaining between them. The CDR3 is CASSQGRGNKEYTQYF. DNA for the CDR3: TGCGCCAGCAGCCAAGGGCGAGGAAATAAGGAATATACGCAGTATTTT.

Only a few counts were recorded for this clonotype. This chain joins TRBV25-1 and TRBJ2-1, with a tentative D call TRBD1 (5 bases). The V gene lost 6 bases and the J gene lost 4 bases, with 10 bases spanning the gap. Germline V CDR1 and CDR2: MGHDK, SYGVNS. CDR3 length: 13 residues. The CDR3 here is CASRGPRYNEQFF. The CDR3 nucleotides are TGTGCCAGCAGGGGGCCAAGATACAATGAGCAGTTCTTC.

This clonotype has a handful of counts. This chain links TRBV12-3 or TRBV12-4 with TRBJ2-1, with D possibly being TRBD2 (6 bases). The CDR3 totals 16 residues. Trimming removed 5 bases from V and 3 bases from J, with 17 bases in between. The DNA for the CDR3 is TGTGCCAGCAGTCCTAGGGACTCCCGAAACTACAATGAGCAGTTCTTC. This gives the protein CASSPRDSRNYNEQFF.

The chain carries TRBV28 and TRBJ1-6, with a weak D call TRBD1 (5 bases). Per germline, CDR1 MDHEN and CDR2 SYDVKM. Deletions cut 4 bases from V and 9 bases from J, with 13 bases between. This CDR3 has 14 amino acids. DNA for the CDR3: TGTGCCAGCAGTTACGGGACGGGAGCTTCACCCCTCCACTTT. This codes for CASSYGTGASPLHF.

The table lists this clonotype with a count of one. The chain employs TRBV6-2 or TRBV6-3 and TRBJ2-7; the D is unclear. CDR1 and CDR2 from the germline V gene are MNHEY and SVGEGT. Trimming removed 11 bases from V and 2 bases from J, with 16 bases in between. This CDR3 is 13 amino acids long. The CDR3 reads CAGRKQLPYEQYF. In nucleotides, the CDR3 is TGTGCCGGAAGAAAACAGCTTCCCTACGAGCAGTACTTC.

This rearrangement joins TRBV19 to TRBJ2-1, with 11 nucleotides matching TRBD2. Trimming cost V 3 bases and J 8 bases; bases outside gene matches: 18. Germline V gene sequence: CDR1 LNHDA, CDR2 SQIVND (reference sequence). The CDR3 consists of 19 residues. CDR3 loop: CASSIRVWASGRSGDEQFF. The DNA for the CDR3 is TGTGCCAGTAGTATTCGGGTTTGGGCTAGCGGGAGGTCAGGCGATGAGCAGTTCTTC.

This sequence joins TRBV7-8 and TRBJ1-1, with 7 bases aligning to TRBD1. Germline-derived CDR1 and CDR2 are SGHVS and FQNEAQ. The ends lost 5 bases at V and 1 base at J; junction bases unmatched: 4. The CDR3 is 14 residues long. CDR3 sequence: CASSTYRGNTEAFF. The CDR3 DNA follows: TGTGCCAGCAGCACATACAGGGGGAACACTGAAGCTTTCTTT.

This clonotype came up many times. This chain links TRBV7-9 with TRBJ1-5; perhaps TRBD1 as D (5 bases). CDR3 length: 21 residues. Germline values: CDR1 SEHNR, CDR2 FQNEAQ (reference sequence). V lost 7 bases to trimming and J lost 6 bases, with 37 bases between them. The DNA for the CDR3 is TGTGCCAGCACATTACAGCTTGTGGCGGTCCTAGGGAGATATCAGGGTCAGCCCCAGCATTTT. It specifies CASTLQLVAVLGRYQGQPQHF. Based on the CDR3 plus reference TRBV7-9 and TRBJ1-5, the full variable domain is DTGVSQNPRHKITKRGQNVTFRCDPISEHNRLYWYRQTLGQGPEFLTYFQNEAQLEKSRLLSDRFSAERPKGSFSTLEIQRTEQGDSAMYLCASTLQLVAVLGRYQGQPQHFGDGTRLSIL.

Notes on this clonotype: A clone one base away is much larger, so this may be a read error. The rearrangement joins TRBV7-2 to TRBJ2-1, with 7 bases identical to TRBD2. V trimming: 0 bases; J trimming: 12 bases; junction bases outside the gene matches: 17. This CDR3 contains 17 residues. Per the germline V gene, CDR1 is SGHTA and CDR2 is FQGNSA. The CDR3 DNA follows: TGTGCCAGCAGCTTAGCGGTACCGGGACTACCAGAGGATGGGCAGTTCTTC. Amino acid sequence: CASSLAVPGLPEDGQFF.

This clonotype was observed many times. This sequence joins TRBV7-2 and TRBJ2-3, with D unresolved. Germline CDR1 is SGHTA and CDR2 is FQGNSA. Trimming pared 1 base from V and 2 bases from J, leaving 10 bases between. The CDR3 sequence is 15 residues long. CDR3 DNA sequence: TGTGCCAGCAGCTTAGAATCCTATTCCACAGATACGCAGTATTTT. Its protein product is CASSLESYSTDTQYF.